This T cell receptor beta chain was observed in a study of blood T cells in healthy people across ages. CDR3 size: 13 residues. V shed 0 bases and J 6 bases; nucleotides not matched to a gene: 0. Looked up from germline, CDR1 is MDHEN and CDR2 is SYDVKM. It was with a sample-barcoded 5' primer and a J-beta primer mix that a second PCR of roughly 6 to 12 cycles was run. TCRdb ran MiXCR on the 5' RACE reads and lists one entry per CDR3 protein. The sample holds roughly 1.7 million distinct CDR3 sequences, about 31% seen once. This clonotype has only a few counts. Its cognate antigen is unknown. Findings and limits, study-wide: Diversity of TCR beta per million T cells declined in a roughly linear way with age. Comparison with aged donors showed that long-lived donors had more naive CD4+ cells and higher diversity.

This chain joins TRBV28 and TRBJ2-3; 7 positions match TRBD1. Sample: blood. The clonotype originates from a woman between 25 and 40 years old in good health. The CDR3 DNA sequence: TGTGCCAGCAGTTTATGGACAGGGGATACGCAGTATTTT. Its protein is CASSLWTGDTQYF.